Listed here are 4 T cell receptor beta chains from one sample, sequenced in a study of metastatic and nonmetastatic thyroid tumors. Every patient was untreated before thyroid surgery. MiXCR reprocessed the PCR reads for TCRdb. Of about 6,400 clones in the sample, around 16% were seen once. Source material: tumor tissue. Every receptor here comes from a male donor with papillary thyroid cancer or a benign thyroid nodule (not recorded which). Some clones in this sample may be carry-over from other donors' samples.

J is TRBJ2-1 and V is TRBV20-1, with 11 bases that match TRBD2. J lost 7 bases, V lost 4 bases, and 9 bases had no gene match. The CDR3 contains 15 residues. In germline, CDR1 is DFQATT, CDR2 SNEGSKA (reference sequence). CDR3: CSAINSGRAWNEQFF. In nucleotides, the CDR3 is TGCAGTGCTATCAATAGCGGGAGGGCCTGGAATGAGCAGTTCTTC.

This clone was seen more than once but under ten times. The chain employs TRBV19 and TRBJ2-3; D gene uncertain. Trimming removed 8 bases at V and 1 base at J, with 13 bases between. CDR1 LNHDA and CDR2 SQIVND come from the germline V gene (reference sequence). This CDR3 comprises 14 residues. The CDR3 DNA is TGTGCCAGTCGGCGGACGGTGGGCACAGATACGCAGTATTTT. It encodes CASRRTVGTDTQYF.

This clone appeared a few times. The J gene is TRBJ2-7, the V gene TRBV6-2 or TRBV6-3; maybe TRBD1 (5 bases). The J call may be wrong; the DNA end is better matched by TRBJ2-5. CDR3 length equals 15 residues. Germline V gene lookup returns CDR1 MNHEY and CDR2 SVGEGT. Here the CDR3 reads CASSYSTGDIETQYF. CDR3 coding DNA: TGTGCCAGCAGTTACTCCACAGGTGATATCGAGACCCAGTACTTC.

By share, this clone counts as medium-sized. The gene calls are TRBV28 and TRBJ2-6, with 9 bases identical to TRBD2. In germline, CDR1 is MDHEN, CDR2 SYDVKM. Trimming took 0 bases from V and 2 from J; bases not matched to a gene: 8. The CDR3 extends over 19 amino acids. CDR3 protein: CASSLWDLRGGPGANVLTF. DNA of the CDR3: TGTGCCAGCAGTTTATGGGACTTGCGGGGGGGCCCTGGGGCCAACGTCCTGACTTTC.